The entry that follows covers one TCR beta chain sequence. The antigen is not known. This entry is derived from a study of Tregs in tolerant kidney transplant recipients. Study findings and constraints: Few patients were studied, so findings need validation in larger groups. The most relevant donor-specific Treg TCRbeta repertoire apparently came from expansion with activated donor B cells.

Method: immunoSEQ multiplex PCR; TCRdb's copy keeps in-frame clones and lacks some. The sample contains some 110,000 clones, around 94% of which appear only once. This CDR3 spans 13 amino acids. Per the germline V gene, CDR1 is SQVTM and CDR2 is ANQGSEA. Trimming took 5 bases from V and 3 from J; bases not matched to a gene: 5. Material for sequencing was CD4+ T cells from blood. The gene calls are TRBV29-1 and TRBJ1-2; 8 positions match TRBD1. The receptor's source is a human donor in good health. The CDR3 loop is CSVITGGDYGYTF. For the CDR3, the DNA is TGCAGCGTTATTACAGGGGGTGACTATGGCTACACCTTC.